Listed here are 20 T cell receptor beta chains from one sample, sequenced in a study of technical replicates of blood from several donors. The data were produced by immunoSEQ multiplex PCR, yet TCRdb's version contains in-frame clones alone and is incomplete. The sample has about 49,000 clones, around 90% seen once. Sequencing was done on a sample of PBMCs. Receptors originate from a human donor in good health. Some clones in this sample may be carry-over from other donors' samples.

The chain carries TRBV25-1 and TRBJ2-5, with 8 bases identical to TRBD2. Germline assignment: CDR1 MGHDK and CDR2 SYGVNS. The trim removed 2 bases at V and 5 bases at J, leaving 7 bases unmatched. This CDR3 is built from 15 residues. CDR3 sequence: CASSEKSRGGETQYF. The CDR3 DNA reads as TGTGCCAGCAGTGAAAAGTCACGGGGGGGCGAGACCCAGTACTTC.

The CDR3 DNA follows: TGTGCCAGCAGAGACAGATCAGATCAGCCCCAGCATTTT. This gives the protein CASRDRSDQPQHF. The rearrangement uses TRBV6-5 and TRBJ1-5, with D perhaps matching TRBD1 (5 bases). This CDR3 is 13 amino acids long. The germline gives CDR1 MNHEY, CDR2 SVGAGI. Trimming left V 6 bases short and J 5 bases short, with 11 bases between.

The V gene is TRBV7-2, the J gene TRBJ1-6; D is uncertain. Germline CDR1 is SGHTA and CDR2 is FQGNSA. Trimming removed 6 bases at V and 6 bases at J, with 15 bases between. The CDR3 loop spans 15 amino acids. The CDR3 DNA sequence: TGTGCCAGCAGTTTACCCCGGGGAGGTAATTCACCCCTCCACTTT. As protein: CASSLPRGGNSPLHF.

CDR3 nucleotide sequence: TGCGCCAGCAGCTTCGGGGGGAGGGAGACCCAGTACTTC. It translates to CASSFGGRETQYF. The chain combines TRBV5-1 with TRBJ2-5; 7 positions match TRBD2. The CDR3 consists of 13 residues. V lost 2 bases, J lost 5 bases, and 3 bases stayed unmatched. Germline CDR1 is SGHRS and CDR2 is YFSETQ.

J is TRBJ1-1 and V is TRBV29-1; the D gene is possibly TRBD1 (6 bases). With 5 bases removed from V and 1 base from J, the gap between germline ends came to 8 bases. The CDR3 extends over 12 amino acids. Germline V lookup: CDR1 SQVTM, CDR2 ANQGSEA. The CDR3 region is CSVMTGNTEAFF. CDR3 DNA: TGCAGCGTTATGACAGGGAACACTGAAGCTTTCTTT.

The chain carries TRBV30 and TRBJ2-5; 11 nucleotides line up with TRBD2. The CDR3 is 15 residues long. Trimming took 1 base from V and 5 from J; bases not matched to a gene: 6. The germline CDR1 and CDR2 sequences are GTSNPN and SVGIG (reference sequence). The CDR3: CAWSDLSGRGETQYF. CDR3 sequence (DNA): TGTGCCTGGAGTGACCTTAGCGGGAGGGGGGAGACCCAGTACTTC. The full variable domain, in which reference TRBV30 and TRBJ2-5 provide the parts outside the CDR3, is SQTIHQWPATLVQPVGSPLSLECTVEGTSNPNLYWYRQAAGRGLQLLFYSVGIGQISSEVPQNLSASRPQDRQFILSSKKLLLSDSGFYLCAWSDLSGRGETQYFGPGTRLLVL.

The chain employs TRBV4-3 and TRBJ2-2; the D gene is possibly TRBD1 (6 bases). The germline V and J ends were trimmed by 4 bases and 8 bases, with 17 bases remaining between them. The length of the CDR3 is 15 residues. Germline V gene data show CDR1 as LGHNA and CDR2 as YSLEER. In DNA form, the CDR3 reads TGCGCCAGCAGCCCACACATACAGGGATGGGGGGAGCTGTTTTTT. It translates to CASSPHIQGWGELFF.

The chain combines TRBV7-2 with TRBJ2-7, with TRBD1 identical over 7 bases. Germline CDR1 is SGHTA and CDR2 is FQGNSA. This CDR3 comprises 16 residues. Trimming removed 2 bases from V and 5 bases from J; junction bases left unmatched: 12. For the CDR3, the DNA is TGTGCCAGCAGCTTATTTAGTAAAGGGGGCACCAACGAGCAGTACTTC. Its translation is CASSLFSKGGTNEQYF.

The chain's CDR3 is CASSPIGSYGYTF. In DNA form, the CDR3 reads TGTGCCAGCAGCCCTATTGGTAGCTATGGCTACACCTTC. The chain carries TRBV7-9 and TRBJ1-2, with D hard to call. The CDR3 extends over 13 amino acids. Looked up from germline, CDR1 is SEHNR and CDR2 is FQNEAQ (reference sequence). V was clipped by 5 bases and J by 4 bases, with 11 bases between them.

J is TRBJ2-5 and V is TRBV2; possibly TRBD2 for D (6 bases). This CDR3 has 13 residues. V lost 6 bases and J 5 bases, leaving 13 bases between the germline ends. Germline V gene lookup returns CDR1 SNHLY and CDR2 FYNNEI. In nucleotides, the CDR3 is TGTGCCAGCAGAGTTACAGGAGGGGAGACCCAGTACTTC. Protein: CASRVTGGETQYF.

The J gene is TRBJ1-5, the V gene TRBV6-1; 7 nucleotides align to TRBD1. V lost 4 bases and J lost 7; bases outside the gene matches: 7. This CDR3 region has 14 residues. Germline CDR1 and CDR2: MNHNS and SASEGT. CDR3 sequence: CASSGAGGRQPQHF. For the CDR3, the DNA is TGTGCCAGCAGTGGGGCAGGGGGACGGCAGCCCCAGCATTTT.

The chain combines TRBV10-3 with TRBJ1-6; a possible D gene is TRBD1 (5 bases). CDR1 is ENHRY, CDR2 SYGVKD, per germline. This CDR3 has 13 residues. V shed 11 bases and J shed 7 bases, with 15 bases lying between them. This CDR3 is CAGGAGPNSPLHF. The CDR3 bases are TGTGCCGGTGGGGCAGGGCCCAATTCACCCCTCCACTTT.

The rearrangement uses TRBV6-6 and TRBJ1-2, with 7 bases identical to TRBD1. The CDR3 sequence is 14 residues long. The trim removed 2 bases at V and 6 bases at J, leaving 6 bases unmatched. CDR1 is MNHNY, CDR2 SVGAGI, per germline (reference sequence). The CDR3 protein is CASSYLGTEDGYTF. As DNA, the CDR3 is TGTGCCAGCAGTTACCTAGGGACAGAGGATGGCTACACCTTC.

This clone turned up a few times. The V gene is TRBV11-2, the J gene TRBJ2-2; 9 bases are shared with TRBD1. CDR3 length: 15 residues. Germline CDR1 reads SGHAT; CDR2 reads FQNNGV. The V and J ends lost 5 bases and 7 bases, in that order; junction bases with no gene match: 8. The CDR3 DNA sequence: TGTGCCAGCAGCGCCGCGGGACAGGGTGACGGGGAGCTGTTTTTT. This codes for CASSAAGQGDGELFF.

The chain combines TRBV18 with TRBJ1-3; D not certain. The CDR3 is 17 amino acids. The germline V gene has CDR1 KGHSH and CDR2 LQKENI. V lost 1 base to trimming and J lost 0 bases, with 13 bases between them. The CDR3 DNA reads TGTGCCAGCTCACCACTCAGCGTACGGAGCTCTGGAAACACCATATATTTT. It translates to CASSPLSVRSSGNTIYF.

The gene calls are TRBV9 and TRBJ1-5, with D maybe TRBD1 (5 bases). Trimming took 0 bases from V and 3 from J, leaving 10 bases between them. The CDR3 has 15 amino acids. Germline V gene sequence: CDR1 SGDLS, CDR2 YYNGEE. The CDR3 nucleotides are TGTGCCAGCAGCGTAGACAGGTATGACAATCAGCCCCAGCATTTT. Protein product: CASSVDRYDNQPQHF.

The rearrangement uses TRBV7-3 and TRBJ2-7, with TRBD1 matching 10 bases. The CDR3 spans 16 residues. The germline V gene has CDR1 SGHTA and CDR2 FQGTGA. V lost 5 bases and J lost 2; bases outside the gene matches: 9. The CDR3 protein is CASSPQAGTGAYEQYF. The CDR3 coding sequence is TGTGCCAGCAGCCCACAGGCCGGGACAGGGGCCTACGAGCAGTACTTC.

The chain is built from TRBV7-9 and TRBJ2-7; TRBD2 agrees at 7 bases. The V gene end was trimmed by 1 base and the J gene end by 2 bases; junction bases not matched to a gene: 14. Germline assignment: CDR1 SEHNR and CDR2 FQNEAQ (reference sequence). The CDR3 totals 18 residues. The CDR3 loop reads CASSLVGGGLPHAYEQYF. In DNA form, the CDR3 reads TGTGCCAGCAGCTTAGTTGGGGGGGGACTGCCGCATGCCTACGAGCAGTACTTC.

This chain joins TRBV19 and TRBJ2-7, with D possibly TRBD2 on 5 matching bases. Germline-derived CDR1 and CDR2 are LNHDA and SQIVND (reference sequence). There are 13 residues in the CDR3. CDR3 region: CPTWTGRSYEQYF. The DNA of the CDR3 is TGTCCGACCTGGACGGGGAGATCCTACGAGCAGTACTTC.

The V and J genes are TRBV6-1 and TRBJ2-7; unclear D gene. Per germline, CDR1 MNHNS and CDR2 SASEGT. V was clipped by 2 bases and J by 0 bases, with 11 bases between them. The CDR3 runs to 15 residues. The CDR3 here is CASSEYPVSSYEQYF. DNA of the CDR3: TGTGCCAGCAGTGAATACCCGGTTAGCTCCTACGAGCAGTACTTC.